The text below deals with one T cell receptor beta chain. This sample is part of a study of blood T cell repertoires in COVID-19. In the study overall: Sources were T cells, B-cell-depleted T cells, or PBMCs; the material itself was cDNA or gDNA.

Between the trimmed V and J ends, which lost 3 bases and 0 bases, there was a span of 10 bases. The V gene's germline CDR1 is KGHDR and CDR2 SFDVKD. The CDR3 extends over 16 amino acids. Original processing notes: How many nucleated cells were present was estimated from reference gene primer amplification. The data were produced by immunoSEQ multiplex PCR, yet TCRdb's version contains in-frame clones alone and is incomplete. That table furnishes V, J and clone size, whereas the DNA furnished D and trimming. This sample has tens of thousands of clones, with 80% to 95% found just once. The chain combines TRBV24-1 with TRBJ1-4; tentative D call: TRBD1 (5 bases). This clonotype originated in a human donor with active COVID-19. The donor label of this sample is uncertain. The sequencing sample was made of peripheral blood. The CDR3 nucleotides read TGTGCCACCAGTGATGGCGCAGGGACAACTAATGAAAAACTGTTTTTT. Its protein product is CATSDGAGTTNEKLFF.